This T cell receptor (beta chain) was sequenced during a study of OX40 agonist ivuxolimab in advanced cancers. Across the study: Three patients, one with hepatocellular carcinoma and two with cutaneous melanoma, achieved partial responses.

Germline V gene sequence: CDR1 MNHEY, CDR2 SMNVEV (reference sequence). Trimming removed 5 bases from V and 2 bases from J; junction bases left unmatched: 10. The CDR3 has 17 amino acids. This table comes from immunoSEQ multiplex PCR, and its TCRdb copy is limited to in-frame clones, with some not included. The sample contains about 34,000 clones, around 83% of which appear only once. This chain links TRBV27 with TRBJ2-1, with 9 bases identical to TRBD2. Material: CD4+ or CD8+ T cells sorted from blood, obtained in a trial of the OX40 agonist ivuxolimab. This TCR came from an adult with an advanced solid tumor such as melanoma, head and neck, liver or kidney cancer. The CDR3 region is CASSNPSGASPYNEQFF. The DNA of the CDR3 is TGTGCCAGCAGTAACCCTAGCGGGGCCAGTCCCTACAATGAGCAGTTCTTC.